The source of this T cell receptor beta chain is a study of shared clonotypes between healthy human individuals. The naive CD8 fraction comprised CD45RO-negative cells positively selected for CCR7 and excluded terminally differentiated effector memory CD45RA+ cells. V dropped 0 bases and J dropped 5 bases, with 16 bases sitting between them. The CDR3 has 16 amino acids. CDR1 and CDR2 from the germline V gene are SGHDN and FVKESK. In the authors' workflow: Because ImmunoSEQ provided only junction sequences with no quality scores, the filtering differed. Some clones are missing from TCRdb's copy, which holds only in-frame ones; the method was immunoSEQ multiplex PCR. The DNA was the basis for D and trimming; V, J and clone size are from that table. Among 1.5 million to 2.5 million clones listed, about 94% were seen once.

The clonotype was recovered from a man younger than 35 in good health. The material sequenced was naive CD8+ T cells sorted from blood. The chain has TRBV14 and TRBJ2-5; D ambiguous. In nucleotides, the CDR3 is TGTGCCAGCAGCCAAGATTATCGGAATGCAATGGAGACCCAGTACTTC. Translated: CASSQDYRNAMETQYF. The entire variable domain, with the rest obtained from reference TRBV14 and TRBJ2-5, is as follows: EAGVTQFPSHSVIEKGQTVTLRCDPISGHDNLYWYRRVMGKEIKFLLHFVKESKQDESGMPNNRFLAERTGGTYSTLKVQPAELEDSGVYFCASSQDYRNAMETQYFGPGTRLLVL.